Listed below are T cell receptor beta chains from one sample, sequenced in a study of glioma-infiltrating T cells. TCRdb itself ran the multiplex PCR reads through MiXCR, one entry per CDR3 protein. The sample lists tens of thousands of distinct CDR3 sequences; about a quarter were seen once. Specimen: glioma tissue, nonneoplastic brain tissue, or PBMCs (not recorded which). Receptors originate from a human donor with low-grade glioma or glioblastoma, undergoing nonglioma brain surgery, or in good health (not recorded which). CDR3s include the opening cysteine and the closing phenylalanine or tryptophan. A D gene is named only where the DNA matches it firmly. Size tells how often a clone was seen (once, few, many) or the class of an expanded clone, and some rows leave it out.

cdr3_nt: TGTGCCAGCAGTTACTGGTGGGGGCCGCGCGGAAACACTGAAGCTTTCTTT; cdr3_aa: CASSYWWGPRGNTEAFF; d_call: -; j_call: TRBJ1-1; v_call: TRBV6-6; clone_size: many
cdr3_nt: TGTGCCTGTCAGAGGGACTACATCAATGAGCAGTTCTTC; cdr3_aa: CACQRDYINEQFF; d_call: TRBD2; j_call: TRBJ2-1; v_call: TRBV2; clone_size: many
cdr3_nt: TGCGCCAGCAGCTTACAGGGGCTTAATGGCCACACCTTC; cdr3_aa: CASSLQGLNGHTF; d_call: TRBD1; j_call: TRBJ1-2; v_call: TRBV5-1; clone_size: few
cdr3_nt: TGTGCCACCTCGACAGGGGCCTCCACAGATACGCAGTATTTT; cdr3_aa: CATSTGASTDTQYF; d_call: TRBD1; j_call: TRBJ2-3; v_call: TRBV19; clone_size: many
cdr3_nt: TGTGCCAGCAGCCTCCGACTAGCGGGAATCGCAGATACGCAGTATTTT; cdr3_aa: CASSLRLAGIADTQYF; d_call: TRBD2; j_call: TRBJ2-3; v_call: TRBV3-1; clone_size: many
cdr3_nt: TGTGCCAGCAGCCAATATCTAGCCAGCTCCTACGAGCAGTACTTC; cdr3_aa: CASSQYLASSYEQYF; d_call: -; j_call: TRBJ2-7; v_call: TRBV14; clone_size: -
cdr3_nt: TGTGCCAGCAGTAAACTAGCGAGCCAAACAGATACGCAGTATTTT; cdr3_aa: CASSKLASQTDTQYF; d_call: TRBD2; j_call: TRBJ2-3; v_call: TRBV6-1; clone_size: many
cdr3_nt: TGCGCCAGCAGCCAAGTAGGGGACCCCTATGGCTACACCTTC; cdr3_aa: CASSQVGDPYGYTF; d_call: -; j_call: TRBJ1-2; v_call: TRBV4-1; clone_size: -
cdr3_nt: TGTGCCAGCGTCAGGATGAACACTGAAGCTTTCTTT; cdr3_aa: CASVRMNTEAFF; d_call: -; j_call: TRBJ1-1; v_call: TRBV28; clone_size: many
cdr3_nt: TGTGCCAGCAGCCTGAGCTCTATGGCCAGCTCTACTAGCACAGATACGCAGTATTTT; cdr3_aa: CASSLSSMASSTSTDTQYF; d_call: -; j_call: TRBJ2-3; v_call: TRBV7-8; clone_size: many
cdr3_nt: TGCAGTGCTAGAGAGAAATTTGTGGGGCTTTGGGTGGATGGCTACACCTTC; cdr3_aa: CSAREKFVGLWVDGYTF; d_call: -; j_call: TRBJ1-2; v_call: TRBV20-1; clone_size: many
cdr3_nt: TGCAGCAGTTCGGGGCCGACGGGTGAAAAACTGTTTTTT; cdr3_aa: CSSSGPTGEKLFF; d_call: -; j_call: TRBJ1-4; v_call: TRBV29-1; clone_size: -
cdr3_nt: TGTGCCAGCAGTTACTCGAATAAGGGGGGGCGAGAGACCCAGTACTTC; cdr3_aa: CASSYSNKGGRETQYF; d_call: -; j_call: TRBJ2-5; v_call: TRBV6-6; clone_size: many
cdr3_nt: TGTGCCAGCAGTTGGCTAGCGGGACAGTACGAGCAGTACTTC; cdr3_aa: CASSWLAGQYEQYF; d_call: TRBD2; j_call: TRBJ2-7; v_call: TRBV6-2/TRBV6-3; clone_size: once
cdr3_nt: TGTGCCAGCAGTTCCGGGACTGTCCCCTTTAATTCACCCCTCCACTTT; cdr3_aa: CASSSGTVPFNSPLHF; d_call: -; j_call: TRBJ1-6; v_call: TRBV6-1; clone_size: many
cdr3_nt: TGTGCCAGCAGCTCCGGACCCAACTATCAGCCCCAGCATTTT; cdr3_aa: CASSSGPNYQPQHF; d_call: -; j_call: TRBJ1-5; v_call: TRBV7-2; clone_size: many
cdr3_nt: TGTGCCAGCAGTTTATTACCAGCAACTAATGAAAAACTGTTTTTT; cdr3_aa: CASSLLPATNEKLFF; d_call: -; j_call: TRBJ1-4; v_call: TRBV27; clone_size: many
cdr3_nt: TGTGCCAGTAGTATAAGGCTAGTCGGTTCTTCCGGGGAGCTGTTTTTT; cdr3_aa: CASSIRLVGSSGELFF; d_call: -; j_call: TRBJ2-2; v_call: TRBV19; clone_size: -
cdr3_nt: TGTGCCAGCAGTTATTCGGGGACACAAAGCTCTGGGGCCAACGTCCTGACTTTC; cdr3_aa: CASSYSGTQSSGANVLTF; d_call: -; j_call: TRBJ2-6; v_call: TRBV6-1; clone_size: many
cdr3_nt: TGTGCCAGTAGCCGACAGGAGAACACTGAAGCTTTCTTT; cdr3_aa: CASSRQENTEAFF; d_call: -; j_call: TRBJ1-1; v_call: TRBV11-1; clone_size: many
cdr3_nt: TGTGCCAGCAGCCCAATCGGAGGGACGGACACTGAAGCTTTCTTT; cdr3_aa: CASSPIGGTDTEAFF; d_call: -; j_call: TRBJ1-1; v_call: TRBV7-8; clone_size: many
cdr3_nt: TGTGCCAGCAGTTACTCGCGGGGCGCGTATGGAAACACCATATATTTT; cdr3_aa: CASSYSRGAYGNTIYF; d_call: -; j_call: TRBJ1-3; v_call: TRBV6-2/TRBV6-3; clone_size: -
cdr3_nt: TGTGCCAGCAGTTCCCAGCGGGAGGATGAGCAGTTCTTC; cdr3_aa: CASSSQREDEQFF; d_call: TRBD2; j_call: TRBJ2-1; v_call: TRBV12-3/TRBV12-4; clone_size: many
cdr3_nt: TGCAGTGCTACCCCGGCGGGGAGGGCCTTCGAGCAGAACTTC; cdr3_aa: CSATPAGRAFEQNF; d_call: TRBD2; j_call: TRBJ2-7; v_call: TRBV20-1; clone_size: once
cdr3_nt: TGTGCCAGCAGCGTAGGGCCTAGCGGGAAGCAACCGTACTTC; cdr3_aa: CASSVGPSGKQPYF; d_call: TRBD2; j_call: TRBJ2-7; v_call: TRBV9; clone_size: few
cdr3_nt: TGTGCCAGTAGTAAGTCGACAGCCAGCAATCAGCCCCAGCATTTT; cdr3_aa: CASSKSTASNQPQHF; d_call: -; j_call: TRBJ1-5; v_call: TRBV19; clone_size: many
cdr3_nt: TGTGCCAGCAGTTTGGACGTGGCTAACTATGGCTACACCTTC; cdr3_aa: CASSLDVANYGYTF; d_call: -; j_call: TRBJ1-2; v_call: TRBV12-3/TRBV12-4; clone_size: many
cdr3_nt: TGTGCCACCAGCAGTTCCCCGACAGTAACTAACTATGGCTACACCTTC; cdr3_aa: CATSSSPTVTNYGYTF; d_call: -; j_call: TRBJ1-2; v_call: TRBV15; clone_size: many
cdr3_nt: TGTGCCAGCAGCCTAGACAGGGGGCGCACAGATACGCAGTATTTT; cdr3_aa: CASSLDRGRTDTQYF; d_call: TRBD1; j_call: TRBJ2-3; v_call: TRBV7-2; clone_size: many
cdr3_nt: TGTGCCAGCAGCTTATTTTCTACGTCGGGGGTGGGGGGAAACACCATATATTTT; cdr3_aa: CASSLFSTSGVGGNTIYF; d_call: -; j_call: TRBJ1-3; v_call: TRBV11-2; clone_size: many
cdr3_nt: TGCAGTGCTAGGCCAGGGGATTGTACGGATACGCAGTATTTT; cdr3_aa: CSARPGDCTDTQYF; d_call: -; j_call: TRBJ2-3; v_call: TRBV20-1; clone_size: once
cdr3_nt: TGTGCCAGTAGTATAGTGACGGGGAACTACGAGCAGTACTTC; cdr3_aa: CASSIVTGNYEQYF; d_call: -; j_call: TRBJ2-7; v_call: TRBV19; clone_size: many
cdr3_nt: TGTGCCAGCTCACCACGTAGACAGAGCTATGGCTACACCTTC; cdr3_aa: CASSPRRQSYGYTF; d_call: -; j_call: TRBJ1-2; v_call: TRBV18; clone_size: few
cdr3_nt: TGTGCCAGCAGGCAAGAGGGGAACTATGGCTACACCTTC; cdr3_aa: CASRQEGNYGYTF; d_call: -; j_call: TRBJ1-2; v_call: TRBV6-2/TRBV6-3; clone_size: many
cdr3_nt: TGTGCCAGCAGTTCCGTCAACACTGAAGCTTTCTTT; cdr3_aa: CASSSVNTEAFF; d_call: -; j_call: TRBJ1-1; v_call: TRBV6-1; clone_size: medium-sized